A single sample is the source of the 20 T cell receptor beta chains below, sequenced in a study of T cell repertoires in cytomegalovirus infection (dated by TCRdb to about 2019). Their antigens remain unidentified. TCRdb shows the sequencer as Illumina HiSeq 1500. In-frame beta chains were kept once TCRdb had trimmed the public reads at Q25 with fastp and called clones with MiXCR. A single entry per CDR3 protein holds the most common genes and DNA from its merged rows. The sample table holds some 940,000 distinct CDR3 sequences, of which about a third were seen once. The ten largest clones take up more than 12% of the sample. Taken with the paper, the label for treatment or condition translates to: in vitro stimulation with specific CMV peptide epitopes to enrich CMV-specific T cells. Sequenced here: cultured CD8+ T cells from PBMCs, sampled from culture after CMV antigen stimulation. Receptor source: a human donor in good health (CMV status not recorded). Some clones in this sample may be carry-over from other donors' samples.

With respect to this clonotype: At one end the junction does not follow the germline gene, possibly because of a read error. The V call is TRBV10-3, the J call TRBJ2-6, with D hard to call. CDR1 and CDR2 (germline): ENHRY, SYGVKD. The CDR3 is 14 amino acids. The chain's CDR3 is CAVSPVSGANVLTF. The CDR3 DNA sequence: TGTGCCGTCAGTCCAGTTTCTGGGGCCAACGTCCTGACTTTC.

The chain links TRBV6-5 to TRBJ2-5; D is unresolved. V lost 0 bases and J 5 bases, leaving 10 bases between the germline ends. Per germline, CDR1 MNHEY and CDR2 SVGAGI. This CDR3 region has 14 residues. CDR3 DNA sequence: TGTGCCAGCAGTTACTCTCTAGAATGGGAGACCCAGTACTTC. The encoded protein is CASSYSLEWETQYF.

V gene TRBV6-2 or TRBV6-3 combines with J gene TRBJ1-1; possibly TRBD1 for D (5 bases). Germline V gene lookup returns CDR1 MNHEY and CDR2 SVGEGT. Trimming took 8 bases from V and 4 from J, leaving 11 bases between them. There are 12 residues in the CDR3. CDR3 in amino acids: CASALGGTEAFF. CDR3 DNA sequence: TGTGCCAGCGCCCTCGGGGGCACTGAAGCTTTCTTT.

The gene calls are TRBV12-3 or TRBV12-4 and TRBJ2-3; 7 bases are shared with TRBD2. This CDR3 has 16 residues. V was pared by 5 bases and J by 4 bases, with 12 bases of the junction left unmatched. For the CDR3, the DNA is TGTGCCAGCAGTATCAACCCGGGACTAACGGCAGATACGCAGTATTTT. It codes for CASSINPGLTADTQYF.

This clonotype has a handful of counts. The chain employs TRBV19 and TRBJ1-2; 7 bases agree with TRBD1. CDR1 and CDR2 (germline): LNHDA, SQIVND (reference sequence). The CDR3 has 12 residues. The trim removed 10 bases at V and 4 bases at J, leaving 6 bases unmatched. CDR3 amino acids: CATLTGAYGYTF. The DNA for the CDR3 is TGTGCCACACTTACAGGGGCCTATGGCTACACCTTC.

V is TRBV2 and J is TRBJ1-6, with D tentatively TRBD1 (5 bases). The V end was cut by 8 bases, the J end by 7 bases, with 12 bases between. The CDR3 sequence is 13 residues long. Germline CDR1 is SNHLY and CDR2 is FYNNEI. The CDR3 sequence: CASPGTKNSPLHF. CDR3 nucleotide sequence: TGTGCCAGCCCCGGGACTAAGAATTCACCCCTCCACTTT.

The rearrangement joins TRBV19 to TRBJ2-1; D is possibly TRBD2 (6 bases). This CDR3 region has 18 residues. V was shortened by 2 bases and J by 8 bases, with 25 bases between the two germline ends. The germline gives CDR1 LNHDA, CDR2 SQIVND (reference sequence). CDR3 coding DNA: TGTGCCAGTAGTATACAGGAGAATGGGGACTGGGGGATCGATGAGCAGTTCTTC. Its translation: CASSIQENGDWGIDEQFF.

This sequence joins TRBV7-2 and TRBJ2-1; D gene unclear. V was shortened by 1 base and J by 0 bases, with 16 bases between the two germline ends. The CDR3 spans 18 residues. CDR1 SGHTA and CDR2 FQGNSA come from the germline V gene. The CDR3 region has the DNA TGTGCCAGCAGCTTAGGTCTCAGGCCCTCCCCCTCCTACAATGAGCAGTTCTTC. Translating gives CASSLGLRPSPSYNEQFF. Looking up the rest from reference TRBV7-2 and TRBJ2-1 gives the full variable domain: GAGVSQSPSNKVTEKGKDVELRCDPISGHTALYWYRQSLGQGLEFLIYFQGNSAPDKSGLPSDRFSAERTGGSVSTLTIQRTQQEDSAVYLCASSLGLRPSPSYNEQFFGPGTRLTVL.

This chain links TRBV9 with TRBJ2-7; unclear D gene. The V gene's germline CDR1 is SGDLS and CDR2 YYNGEE. The CDR3 is made up of 14 amino acids. V was pared by 4 bases and J by 0 bases, with 11 bases between. CDR3 sequence reads: CASSSGYSSYEQYF. The CDR3 DNA is TGTGCCAGCAGCAGTGGCTACAGCTCCTACGAGCAGTACTTC. The full variable domain, rest sourced from reference TRBV9 and TRBJ2-7, is DSGVTQTPKHLITATGQRVTLRCSPRSGDLSVYWYQQSLDQGLQFLIQYYNGEERAKGNILERFSAQQFPDLHSELNLSSLELGDSALYFCASSSGYSSYEQYFGPGTRLTVT.

The chain recombines TRBV10-3 with TRBJ2-1, with 11 bases that match TRBD2. Trimming cost V 2 bases and J 4 bases; bases outside gene matches: 4. The CDR3 is 16 amino acids. The V gene's germline CDR1 is ENHRY and CDR2 SYGVKD. CDR3 in amino acids: CAISEGGTSGYNEQFF. The CDR3 nucleotides are TGTGCCATCAGTGAGGGGGGGACTAGCGGATACAATGAGCAGTTCTTC.

This clonotype was seen once. This likely comes from a read error, as the CDR3 has no conserved phenylalanine or tryptophan at its end. The chain uses TRBV19 and TRBJ2-1; D remains ambiguous. CDR1 and CDR2 (germline): LNHDA, SQIVND (reference sequence). Trimming removed 1 base from V and 0 bases from J, with 10 bases in between. The CDR3 is 16 residues long. The CDR3 is CASSIGGLSSYNEQFL. The CDR3 bases are TGTGCCAGTAGTATAGGTGGCTTGAGCTCCTACAATGAGCAGTTCCTC.

This clonotype was observed many times. This chain joins TRBV12-3 or TRBV12-4 and TRBJ1-2; D remains ambiguous. The germline V and J ends were trimmed by 2 bases and 3 bases, with 7 bases remaining between them. There are 13 residues in the CDR3. The CDR3 loop reads CASSLSTDYGYTF. For the CDR3, the DNA is TGTGCCAGCAGTTTAAGTACAGACTATGGCTACACCTTC.

The rearrangement joins TRBV6-2 or TRBV6-3 to TRBJ2-7, with TRBD2 identical over 8 bases. Trimming at V came to 6 bases and at J to 2 bases, leaving 9 bases not matched to a gene. The CDR3 is 15 residues long. Looked up from germline, CDR1 is MNHEY and CDR2 is SVGEGT. CDR3 DNA sequence: TGTGCCAGCAGCCTACCGGGGCGGGGGGCCTACGAGCAGTACGTC. It specifies CASSLPGRGAYEQYV.

The count of this clonotype is one. The V and J genes are TRBV23-1 and TRBJ2-3; no clear D gene. TRBV23-1 is designated an ORF whose function remains uncertain. Between the trimmed V and J ends, which lost 1 base and 1 base, there was a span of 9 bases. The CDR3 is 15 residues long. The CDR3, as DNA: TGCGCCAGCAGTCAATTGAAAACTGGCACAGATACGCAGTATTTT. Its protein is CASSQLKTGTDTQYF.

The genes are TRBV20-1 and TRBJ2-3, with 9 bases identical to TRBD2. The V gene's germline CDR1 is DFQATT and CDR2 SNEGSKA (reference sequence). The CDR3 has 20 residues. V lost 1 base and J lost 8; bases outside the gene matches: 25. The CDR3 spells CSARVTARGPSGGSPLTQYF. CDR3 nucleotide sequence: TGCAGTGCTAGAGTAACCGCTCGGGGCCCCAGCGGGGGGTCTCCCCTTACGCAGTATTTT.

The V and J genes are TRBV9 and TRBJ2-2; no clear D. The ends were cut back, 7 bases at V and 5 bases at J, with 12 bases in the middle. CDR3 size: 13 residues. The germline V gene encodes CDR1 SGDLS and CDR2 YYNGEE. For the CDR3, the DNA is TGTGCCAGCCGAAAGAAGGGAACCGGGGAGCTGTTTTTT. This codes for CASRKKGTGELFF.

Note on this clonotype: This may stem from a read error, because a much larger clone lies one nucleotide away. The V call is TRBV7-4, the J call TRBJ2-5; D tentatively fits TRBD1 or TRBD2 (5 bases each). The CDR3 spans 16 residues. The germline CDR1 and CDR2 sequences are SGHVT and SQSDAQ. The germline V and J ends were trimmed by 3 bases and 2 bases, with 16 bases remaining between them. The CDR3 loop reads CASSFRQREIQETQYF. In DNA, the CDR3 is TGTGCCAGCAGCTTTCGACAGAGGGAAATACAAGAGACCCAGTACTTC.

The chain joins TRBV27 to TRBJ1-5; 8 bases match TRBD1. CDR1 is MNHEY, CDR2 SMNVEV, per germline (reference sequence). V dropped 3 bases and J dropped 0; count of bases not matched to a gene: 7. CDR3 size: 17 residues. CDR3: CASSFGTGPHSNQPQHF. CDR3 sequence (DNA): TGTGCCAGCAGTTTTGGGACAGGACCTCATAGCAATCAGCCCCAGCATTTT.

This clonotype has more than one count but fewer than ten. This chain joins TRBV7-9 and TRBJ2-1; D uncertain. V was shortened by 7 bases and J by 5 bases, with 9 bases between the two germline ends. Germline V gene sequence: CDR1 SEHNR, CDR2 FQNEAQ (reference sequence). This CDR3 is 12 amino acids long. The CDR3 sequence: CASMDRNNEQFF. The CDR3 nucleotides are TGTGCCAGCATGGACCGCAACAATGAGCAGTTCTTC. The entire variable domain, with the rest obtained from reference TRBV7-9 and TRBJ2-1, is as follows: DTGVSQNPRHKITKRGQNVTFRCDPISEHNRLYWYRQTLGQGPEFLTYFQNEAQLEKSRLLSDRFSAERPKGSFSTLEIQRTEQGDSAMYLCASMDRNNEQFFGPGTRLTVL.

This clonotype was seen more than once but under ten times. V gene TRBV12-3 or TRBV12-4 combines with J gene TRBJ1-2; D gene uncertain. The CDR3 has 14 amino acids. V was cut by 0 bases and J by 5 bases, with 10 bases left in between. The CDR3 sequence is CASSLAPGFYGYTF. The CDR3 nucleotides read TGTGCCAGCAGTTTAGCGCCTGGGTTTTATGGCTACACCTTC.